This T cell receptor (beta chain) was identified in a study of T cell changes during pregnancy in multiple sclerosis. This clone has only a few counts. Method: immunoSEQ multiplex PCR; TCRdb's copy keeps in-frame clones and lacks some. The table lists 60,000 or so clones, around 95% of them singletons, with roughly 0.33% in the top ten. The V and J ends lost 3 bases and 2 bases respectively, with 15 bases between them. Germline CDR1 and CDR2: SGHDT and YYEEEE. This CDR3 comprises 16 residues. This sequence joins TRBV5-6 and TRBJ1-5; D might be TRBD1 (6 bases). This clonotype was sampled from a female donor with multiple sclerosis, enrolled in a pregnancy study. The sample consisted of CD4+ T cells from peripheral blood mononuclear cells, taken before pregnancy. The CDR3 here is CASSSRGGGGNQPQHF. As DNA, the CDR3 is TGTGCCAGCAGCTCTAGAGGGGGGGGCGGCAATCAGCCCCAGCATTTT.